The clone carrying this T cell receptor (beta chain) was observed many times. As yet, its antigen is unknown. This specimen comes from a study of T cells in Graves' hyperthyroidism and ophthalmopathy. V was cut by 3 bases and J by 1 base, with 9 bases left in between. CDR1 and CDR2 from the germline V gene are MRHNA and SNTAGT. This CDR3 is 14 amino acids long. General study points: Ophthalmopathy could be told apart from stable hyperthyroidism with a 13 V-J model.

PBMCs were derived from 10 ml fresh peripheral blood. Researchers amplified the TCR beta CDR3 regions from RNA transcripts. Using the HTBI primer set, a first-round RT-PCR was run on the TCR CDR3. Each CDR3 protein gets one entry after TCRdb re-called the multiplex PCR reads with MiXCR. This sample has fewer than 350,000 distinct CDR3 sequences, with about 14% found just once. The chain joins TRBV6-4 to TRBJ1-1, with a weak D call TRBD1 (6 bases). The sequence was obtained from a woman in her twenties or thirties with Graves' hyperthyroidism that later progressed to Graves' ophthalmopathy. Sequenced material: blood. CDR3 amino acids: CASSDTDRNTEAFF. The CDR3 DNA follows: TGTGCCAGCAGTGATACGGACAGGAACACTGAAGCTTTCTTT.